This section outlines one TCR beta chain sequence together with its context. Its cognate antigen is unknown. The entry originates in a study of a mutant IDH1 vaccine in newly diagnosed glioma. For the study at large: Radiotherapy alone preceded vaccination by 4-6 weeks; alternatively, vaccination started with temozolomide cycles. It was radiotherapy, temozolomide, or both that patients received previously, with most receiving both.

Time point given: week 23, last vaccination. Vaccination comprised doses that each held 300 ug of mutant IDH1 20-mer peptide, plus topical imiquimod. The germline CDR1 and CDR2 sequences are MNHEY and SVGAGI. The CDR3 spans 15 residues. V gave up 6 bases and J gave up 3 bases, with 15 bases separating them. The protocol was immunoSEQ multiplex PCR, while the TCRdb copy is restricted to in-frame clones and leaves out a portion. The data show about 67,000 clones, over 70% seen once. The chain couples TRBV6-5 to TRBJ2-1, with TRBD1 as a possible D gene (5 bases). This receptor was obtained from a man in his late teens or twenties with glioma. The sequenced sample was PBMCs, obtained from a glioma patient whose treatment included an IDH1 peptide vaccine. CDR3 sequence reads: CASSRDSLLYNEQFF. CDR3 DNA sequence: TGTGCCAGCAGCCGTGACAGCCTCCTCTACAATGAGCAGTTCTTC.